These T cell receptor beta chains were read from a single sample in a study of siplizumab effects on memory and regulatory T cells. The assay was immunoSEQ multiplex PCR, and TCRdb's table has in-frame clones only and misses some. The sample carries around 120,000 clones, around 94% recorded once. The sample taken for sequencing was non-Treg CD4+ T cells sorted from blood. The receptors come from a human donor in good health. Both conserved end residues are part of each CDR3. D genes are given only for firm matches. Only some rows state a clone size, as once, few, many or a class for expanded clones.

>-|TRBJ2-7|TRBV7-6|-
TGTGCCAGCAGCTTAGCGCACGGGAGCGCCCACGAGCAGTACTTC
CASSLAHGSAHEQYF
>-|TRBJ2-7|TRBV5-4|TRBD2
TGTGCCAGCAGCCTCCGGACTAGCGGGACCAAATTGGGCGAGCAGTACTTC
CASSLRTSGTKLGEQYF
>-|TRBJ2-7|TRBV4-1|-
TGCGCCAGCAGCCAAGATCCGGCCAGCTTCTACGAGCAGTACTTC
CASSQDPASFYEQYF
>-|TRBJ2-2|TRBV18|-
TGTGCCAGCTCACCACCACAGGGTTGGAACACCGGGGAGCTGTTTTTT
CASSPPQGWNTGELFF
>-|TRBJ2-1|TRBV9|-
TGTGCCAGCAGCGTAACGGGAAAAGTCTATGAGCAGTTCTTC
CASSVTGKVYEQFF
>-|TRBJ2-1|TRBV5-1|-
TGCGCCAGCAACACCGGGACTGCGGGAATTGGGGGTGAGCAGTTCTTC
CASNTGTAGIGGEQFF
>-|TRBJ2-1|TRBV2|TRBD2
TGTGCCAGCATGAATAGCGGGGGTCATGAGCAGTTCTTC
CASMNSGGHEQFF
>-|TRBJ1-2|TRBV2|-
TGTGCCAGCACGTTAGCTAACTATGGCTACACCTTC
CASTLANYGYTF
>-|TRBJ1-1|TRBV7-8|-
TGTGCCAGCAGCTCGACGACTCAGGGTAGACAGAACACTGAAGCTTTCTTT
CASSSTTQGRQNTEAFF
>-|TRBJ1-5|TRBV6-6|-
TGTGCCAGCAGCTGGGGGGAGGTCATCAATCAGCCCCAGCATTTT
CASSWGEVINQPQHF
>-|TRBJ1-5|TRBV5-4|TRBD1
TGTGCCAGCAGCTTGGGGGGACAGAGGAATCAGCCCCAGCATTTT
CASSLGGQRNQPQHF
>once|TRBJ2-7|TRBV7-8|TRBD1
TGTGCCAGCAGCCCCGGGACAGGGGTACGGAAGTACTTC
CASSPGTGVRKYF
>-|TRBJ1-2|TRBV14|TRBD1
TGTGCCAGCAGCCGGATGGACAGGGCGTACTATGGCTACACCTTC
CASSRMDRAYYGYTF
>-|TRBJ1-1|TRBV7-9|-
TGTGCCAGCTCGCAAGGGACCACTGAAGCTTTCTTT
CASSQGTTEAFF
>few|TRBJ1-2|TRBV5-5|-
TGTGCCAGCAGCTTGTTGGGCCTAGCGGTAAGCTACACCTTC
CASSLLGLAVSYTF
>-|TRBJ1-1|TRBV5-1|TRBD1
TGCGCCAGCAGCTTGGAACTTCAGGGGGGAACTGAAGCTTTCTTT
CASSLELQGGTEAFF
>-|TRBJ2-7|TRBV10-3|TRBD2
TGTGCCATCAGTGAGACTAGCGGGGGACCCTACGAGCAGTACTTC
CAISETSGGPYEQYF
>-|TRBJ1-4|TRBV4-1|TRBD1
TGCGCCAGCAGCCAAGCCGGGACAGCGGAAAAACTGTTTTTT
CASSQAGTAEKLFF
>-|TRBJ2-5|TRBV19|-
TGTGCCAGTAGTATCCCCGGGGGCGCGGGGACCCAGTACTTC
CASSIPGGAGTQYF
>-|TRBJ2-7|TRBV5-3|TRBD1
TGTGCCAGCCCCGGGGGGGGACAGGGGGCGAGCGAGCAGTACTTC
CASPGGGQGASEQYF
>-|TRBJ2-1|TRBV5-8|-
TGTGCCAGCGGGAGGGAGCAGTTCTTC
CASGREQFF
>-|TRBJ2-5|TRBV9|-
TGTGCCAGCAGCGTAGTTAGGGGGGGAGTAGAGACCCAGTACTTC
CASSVVRGGVETQYF
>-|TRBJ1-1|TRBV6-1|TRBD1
TGTGCCAGCATTCCGGGACAGGGAAAGCACACTGAAGCTTTCTTT
CASIPGQGKHTEAFF
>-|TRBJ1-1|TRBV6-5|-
TGTGCCAGCAGTTACTCGAGTGGGGGGCATAACACTGAAGCTTTCTTT
CASSYSSGGHNTEAFF
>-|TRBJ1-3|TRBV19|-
TGTGCCAGTAAAAGCCACTCTGGAAACACCATATATTTT
CASKSHSGNTIYF
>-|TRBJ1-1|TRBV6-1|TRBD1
TGTGCCACGGGACAGGGGGCTGAAGCTTTCTTT
CATGQGAEAFF
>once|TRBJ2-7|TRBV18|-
TGTGCCAGCTCAGAGGAGTCAGACCGCATCTACGAGCAGTACTTC
CASSEESDRIYEQYF
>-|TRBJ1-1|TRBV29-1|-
TGCAGCTGTGAGGGTGTGGACACTGAAGCTTTCTTT
CSCEGVDTEAFF
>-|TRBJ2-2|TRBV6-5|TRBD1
TGTGCCAGCAGTTACCGGGACAGACCCACCGGGGAGCTGTTTTTT
CASSYRDRPTGELFF
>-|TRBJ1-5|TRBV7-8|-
TGTGCCAGCAGCTTACTGGAATCCGAGAATCAGCCCCAGCATTTT
CASSLLESENQPQHF
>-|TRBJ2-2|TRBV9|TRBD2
TGTGCCAGCAGTCGGGGACTAGCTACCGGGGAGCTGTTTTTT
CASSRGLATGELFF
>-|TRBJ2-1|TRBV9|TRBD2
TGTGCCAGCAGCGTAGCCGGGTCTCGGACTAGCGGTGAGCAGTTCTTC
CASSVAGSRTSGEQFF
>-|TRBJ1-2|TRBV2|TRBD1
TGTGCCAGCAGTTTTACAGGGGACTATGGCTACACCTTC
CASSFTGDYGYTF
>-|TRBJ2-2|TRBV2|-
TGTGCCAGCAACCTTGAAGGGGAGCTGTTTTTT
CASNLEGELFF
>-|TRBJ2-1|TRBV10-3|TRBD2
TGTGCCATCAGTGAGCGGGAGGGAAATGAGCAGTTCTTC
CAISEREGNEQFF
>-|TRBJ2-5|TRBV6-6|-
TGTGCCAGCAGCCAACAGGGACGGTTCGAAGAGACCCAGTACTTC
CASSQQGRFEETQYF
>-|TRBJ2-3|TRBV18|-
TGTGCCAGCTCACCCCCGGGACGAGGGACAGATACGCAGTATTTT
CASSPPGRGTDTQYF
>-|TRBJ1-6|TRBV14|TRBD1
TGTGCCAGCAGCCAAGAGCTAAGCAGGGGGCGCGAAAAGTCACCCCTCCACTTT
CASSQELSRGREKSPLHF
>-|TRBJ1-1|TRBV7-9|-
TGTGCCAGCAGCTTAGATCGGGGTTTCTTT
CASSLDRGFF
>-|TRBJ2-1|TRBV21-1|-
TGTGCCAGCAGCAACGTCTTAGGGGGCTTGATTAATGAGCAGTTCTTC
CASSNVLGGLINEQFF
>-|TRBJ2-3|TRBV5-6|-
TGTGCCAGCAGCTTGGGGGTACTACCCGGAGATACGCAGTATTTT
CASSLGVLPGDTQYF
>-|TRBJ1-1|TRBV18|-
TGTGCCAGCTCACCACTAGAGCTTCAGGCTGAAGCTTTCTTT
CASSPLELQAEAFF
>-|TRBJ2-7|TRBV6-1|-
TGTGCCAGCAGTGAAGTGGGTGTTACCTACGAGCAGTACTTC
CASSEVGVTYEQYF
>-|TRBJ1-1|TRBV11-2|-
TGTGCCAGCAGCTTACGCGGGGGCGTTACTGAAGCTTTCTTT
CASSLRGGVTEAFF
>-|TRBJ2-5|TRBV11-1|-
TGTGCCAGCAGCAAAACCGGGACTGGGGAAGAGACCCAGTACTTC
CASSKTGTGEETQYF
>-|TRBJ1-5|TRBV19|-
TGTGCCAGTATAGAGTCCTCGGGCCGCCATCAGCCCCAGCATTTT
CASIESSGRHQPQHF
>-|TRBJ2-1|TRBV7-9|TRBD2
TGTGCCAGCAGCTACGGGACTAGCTCCTACAATGAGCAGTTCTTC
CASSYGTSSYNEQFF
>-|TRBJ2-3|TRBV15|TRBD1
TGTGCCACCAGCAGAGGGGGTCGGCAGGGGGAACATACGCAGTATTTT
CATSRGGRQGEHTQYF
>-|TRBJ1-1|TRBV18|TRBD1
TGTGCCAGCTCACCTTGGGGACAGGGAATGAACACTGAAGCTTTCTTT
CASSPWGQGMNTEAFF
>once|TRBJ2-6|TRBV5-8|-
TGTGCCAGCAGCCGGTCTACGTATAGCTCTGGGGCCAACGTCCTGACTTTC
CASSRSTYSSGANVLTF
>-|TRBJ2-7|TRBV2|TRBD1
TGTGCCAGCAACCAGCAGGGGGCCTACGAGCAGTACTTC
CASNQQGAYEQYF
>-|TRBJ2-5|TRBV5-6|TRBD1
TGTGCCAGCAGCCTCAGACAGGGGGCGTCGGAGACCCAGTACTTC
CASSLRQGASETQYF
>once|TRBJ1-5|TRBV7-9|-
TGTGCCAGCAGTCTTGGGCCCAGCGGTCAGCCCCAGCATTTT
CASSLGPSGQPQHF
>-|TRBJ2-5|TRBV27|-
TGTGCCAGCAGTTTGGGGAGCACCCAAGAGACCCAGTACTTC
CASSLGSTQETQYF
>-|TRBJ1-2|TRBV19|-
TGTGCCAGTAAGACCCTCGGGGAGGCATATGGCTACACCTTC
CASKTLGEAYGYTF
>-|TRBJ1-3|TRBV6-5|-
TGTGCCAGCTCGCACAGGAGCTCTGGAAACACCATATATTTT
CASSHRSSGNTIYF
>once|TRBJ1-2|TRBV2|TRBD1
TGTGCCAGCAACCTTGGACAGGGTAACTATGGCTACACCTTC
CASNLGQGNYGYTF
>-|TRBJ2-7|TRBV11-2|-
TGTGCCAGCAGCCCCCTTGGGGGCGGGGCCTACGAGCAGTACTTC
CASSPLGGGAYEQYF
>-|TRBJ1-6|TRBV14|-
TGTGCCAGCAGCCAAGATTTCTGGGGGGCGAATTCACCCCTCCACTTT
CASSQDFWGANSPLHF